This note documents a single TCR beta chain sequence. The antigen remains undetermined. Clones were sequenced by immunoSEQ multiplex PCR, and TCRdb holds only the in-frame ones, with some missing. The data hold about 110,000 clones, with roughly 95% observed a single time. The V segment lost 5 bases and the J segment 2 bases; nucleotides outside the gene matches: 9. This CDR3 has 16 amino acids. Germline CDR1 MNHEY, CDR2 SMNVEV (reference sequence). The data originate from a study of graft-versus-host responses after intestinal transplantation. Overall study context: Following induction with anti-thymocyte globulin, all recipients were given tacrolimus and steroids for about three years. Regarding the study as a whole: Circulating GvH clone levels at their peak were associated with HvG declines (early post-transplant). Graft-donor T cell macrochimerism in patients accompanied high graft-versus-host to host-versus-graft clonal ratios in allografts.

The sequence was collected from a human donor who received an intestinal transplant. The chain has TRBV27 and TRBJ2-3, with 8 bases lining up with TRBD2. The sequenced sample was unstimulated CD8+ T cells sorted from spleen or lymph node cells, obtained before intestinal transplant. In nucleotides, the CDR3 is TGTGCCAGCAGTCATACCCTTAGCGGGACCACAGATACGCAGTATTTT. Protein sequence: CASSHTLSGTTDTQYF.